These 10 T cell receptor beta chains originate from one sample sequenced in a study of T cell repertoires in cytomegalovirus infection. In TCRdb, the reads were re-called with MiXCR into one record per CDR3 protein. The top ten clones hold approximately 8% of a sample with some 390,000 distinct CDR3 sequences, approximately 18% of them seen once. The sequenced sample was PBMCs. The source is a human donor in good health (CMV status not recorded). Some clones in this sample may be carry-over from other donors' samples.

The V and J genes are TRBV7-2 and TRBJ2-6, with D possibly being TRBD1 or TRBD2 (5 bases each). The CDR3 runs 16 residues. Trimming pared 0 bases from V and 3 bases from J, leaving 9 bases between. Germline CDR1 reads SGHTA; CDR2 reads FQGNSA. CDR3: CASSLAPGHGANVLTF. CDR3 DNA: TGTGCCAGCAGCTTAGCTCCGGGGCATGGGGCCAACGTCCTGACTTTC.

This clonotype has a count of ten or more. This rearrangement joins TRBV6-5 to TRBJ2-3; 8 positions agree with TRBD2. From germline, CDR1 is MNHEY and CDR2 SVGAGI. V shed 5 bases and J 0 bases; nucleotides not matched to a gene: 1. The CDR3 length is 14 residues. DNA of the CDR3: TGTGCCAGCAGTCAGCGGGAGAGCACAGATACGCAGTATTTT. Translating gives CASSQRESTDTQYF.

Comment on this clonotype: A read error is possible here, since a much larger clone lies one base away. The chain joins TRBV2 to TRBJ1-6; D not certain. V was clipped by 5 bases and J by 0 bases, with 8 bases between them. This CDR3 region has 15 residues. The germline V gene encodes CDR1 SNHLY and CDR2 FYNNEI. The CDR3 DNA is TGTGCCAGCAGTCCAGAGAGCTCCTATAATTCACCCCTCCACTTT. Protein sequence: CASSPESSYNSPLHF.

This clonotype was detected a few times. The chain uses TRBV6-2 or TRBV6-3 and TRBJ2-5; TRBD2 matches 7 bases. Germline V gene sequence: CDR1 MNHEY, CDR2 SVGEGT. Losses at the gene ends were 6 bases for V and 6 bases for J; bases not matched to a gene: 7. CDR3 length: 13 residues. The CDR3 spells CASSAGGGKTQYF. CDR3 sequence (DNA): TGTGCCAGCAGCGCTGGGGGGGGAAAGACCCAGTACTTC.

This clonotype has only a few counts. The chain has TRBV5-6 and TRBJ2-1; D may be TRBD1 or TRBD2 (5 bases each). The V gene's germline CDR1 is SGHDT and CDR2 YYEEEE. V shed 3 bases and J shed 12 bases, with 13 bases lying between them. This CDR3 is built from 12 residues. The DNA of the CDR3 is TGTGCCAGCAGCTACGGGACCCCCGCGCAGTTCTTC. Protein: CASSYGTPAQFF.

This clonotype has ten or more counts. The CDR3 DNA is TGTGCCAGCTCACCAGTGGTATCTGAAGCTTTCTTT. Protein sequence: CASSPVVSEAFF. The chain is built from TRBV18 and TRBJ1-1, with D hard to call. CDR3 length: 12 residues. Per germline, CDR1 KGHSH and CDR2 LQKENI. Trimming stripped 2 bases from V and 6 bases from J, with 7 bases between.

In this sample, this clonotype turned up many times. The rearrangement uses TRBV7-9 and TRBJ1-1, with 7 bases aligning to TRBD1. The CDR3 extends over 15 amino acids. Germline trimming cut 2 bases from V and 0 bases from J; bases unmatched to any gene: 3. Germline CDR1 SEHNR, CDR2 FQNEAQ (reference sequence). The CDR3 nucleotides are TGTGCCAGCAGCTTACAAGGGGGCCTGAACACTGAAGCTTTCTTT. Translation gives CASSLQGGLNTEAFF. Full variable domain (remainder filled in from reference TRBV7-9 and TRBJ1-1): DTGVSQNPRHKITKRGQNVTFRCDPISEHNRLYWYRQTLGQGPEFLTYFQNEAQLEKSRLLSDRFSAERPKGSFSTLEIQRTEQGDSAMYLCASSLQGGLNTEAFFGQGTRLTVV.

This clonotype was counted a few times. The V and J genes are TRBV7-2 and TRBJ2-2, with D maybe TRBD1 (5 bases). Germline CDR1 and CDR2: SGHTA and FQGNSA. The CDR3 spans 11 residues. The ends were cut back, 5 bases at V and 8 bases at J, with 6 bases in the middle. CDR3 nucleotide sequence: TGTGCCAGCAGCCGACAGGGGGAGCTGTTTTTT. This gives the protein CASSRQGELFF.

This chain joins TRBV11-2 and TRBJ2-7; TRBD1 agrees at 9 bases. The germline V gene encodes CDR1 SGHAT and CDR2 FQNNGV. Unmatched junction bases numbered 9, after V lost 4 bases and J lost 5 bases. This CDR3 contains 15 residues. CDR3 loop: CASSSHRDRVHEQYF. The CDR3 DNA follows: TGTGCCAGCAGCTCGCACCGGGACAGGGTTCACGAGCAGTACTTC.

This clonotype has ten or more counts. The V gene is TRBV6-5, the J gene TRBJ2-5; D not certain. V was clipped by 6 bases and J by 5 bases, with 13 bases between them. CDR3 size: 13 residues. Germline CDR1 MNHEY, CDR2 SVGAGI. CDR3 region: CASRGSLGETQYF. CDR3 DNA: TGTGCCAGCAGAGGAAGTCTCGGGGAGACCCAGTACTTC.